The next 7 T cell receptor beta chains were all read from a single sample in a study of T cells in Graves' hyperthyroidism and ophthalmopathy. Amplified TCR beta CDR3 regions came from RNA transcripts. HTBI primers were employed in a first-round RT-PCR of the TCR CDR3. TCRdb itself ran the multiplex PCR reads through MiXCR, one entry per CDR3 protein. The sample consists of 360,000 or so distinct CDR3 sequences, roughly 19% of them appearing once. The material sequenced was blood. Receptor source: a young woman with Graves' hyperthyroidism.

The table lists this clonotype with many counts. This chain uses TRBV20-1 with TRBJ1-2; D call uncertain. Germline assignment: CDR1 DFQATT and CDR2 SNEGSKA (reference sequence). V lost 7 bases to trimming and J lost 2 bases, with 14 bases between them. The CDR3 is 13 residues long. CDR3 in amino acids: CSGTAGINYGYTF. Written as DNA, the CDR3 is TGCAGTGGTACCGCGGGAATAAACTATGGCTACACCTTC.

The chain joins TRBV20-1 to TRBJ2-7; TRBD1 is a possible D gene (5 bases). The CDR3 loop spans 14 amino acids. CDR1 DFQATT and CDR2 SNEGSKA come from the germline V gene (reference sequence). Trimming stripped 4 bases from V and 4 bases from J, with 17 bases between. The CDR3 loop reads CSANEDMAGYEQYF. DNA for the CDR3: TGCAGTGCTAACGAGGACATGGCTGGGTACGAGCAGTACTTC.

The table lists this clonotype with many counts. The genes are TRBV7-3 and TRBJ1-2, with D unclear. CDR3 length: 13 residues. V was cut by 4 bases and J by 4 bases, with 10 bases left in between. The germline gives CDR1 SGHTA, CDR2 FQGTGA. CDR3 sequence: CASSSQGSYGYTF. CDR3 DNA: TGTGCCAGCAGCTCCCAAGGTAGCTATGGCTACACCTTC. Complete variable domain (other parts from reference TRBV7-3 and TRBJ1-2): GAGVSQTPSNKVTEKGKYVELRCDPISGHTALYWYRQSLGQGPEFLIYFQGTGAADDSGLPNDRFFAVRPEGSVSTLKIQRTERGDSAVYLCASSSQGSYGYTFGSGTRLTVV.

This clonotype appeared many times. The rearrangement uses TRBV24-1 and TRBJ1-3; 10 positions agree with TRBD1. CDR3 length: 11 amino acids. The V gene end was trimmed by 9 bases and the J gene end by 8 bases; junction bases not matched to a gene: 0. CDR1 is KGHDR and CDR2 is SFDVKD in the germline V gene. The CDR3 is CATGTGDTIYF. The CDR3 DNA follows: TGTGCCACCGGGACAGGGGACACCATATATTTT.

This clonotype was seen repeatedly, ten times or more. The genes are TRBV29-1 and TRBJ2-5; the D gene is possibly TRBD2 (6 bases). Looked up from germline, CDR1 is SQVTM and CDR2 is ANQGSEA. The V gene lost 5 bases and the J gene lost 1 base, with 14 bases spanning the gap. The CDR3 length is 14 residues. The DNA for the CDR3 is TGCAGCGTTTTTGGAGGGTACATCCAAGAGACCCAGTACTTC. Its protein product is CSVFGGYIQETQYF.

In this sample, this clonotype turned up many times. The chain joins TRBV6-1 to TRBJ1-1; perhaps TRBD1 as D (5 bases). CDR3 length: 15 residues. Trimming cost V 8 bases and J 0 bases, with 16 bases left between them. Germline CDR1 reads MNHNS; CDR2 reads SASEGT. The CDR3 sequence: CASSEEGLMNTEAFF. CDR3 coding DNA: TGTGCCAGCTCCGAGGAGGGGCTGATGAACACTGAAGCTTTCTTT.

This clonotype was seen ten or more times. The rearrangement joins TRBV7-9 to TRBJ1-5; no definite D call. Trimming took 2 bases from V and 12 from J, leaving 8 bases between them. Germline CDR1 SEHNR, CDR2 FQNEAQ (reference sequence). CDR3 length: 11 amino acids. The CDR3 DNA follows: TGTGCCAGCAGCTTAAACTCGATCCAGCATTTT. Residues: CASSLNSIQHF.